This TCR beta chain came from a study of T cell responses to AZD1222 COVID-19 vaccine (dated by TCRdb to the early 2020s). About the investigation overall: TCR sequencing was performed for 230 to 250 trial participants, of whom some 200 were given two doses of AZD1222 and around 25 were given two doses of MenACWY control vaccine. Trial participants were enrolled by age into 18-55, 56-69 and 70-plus year subgroups, with around 150, 28 and 57 TCR-sequenced participants respectively.

Regarding this clone: This clone's antigen is unknown. No much larger clone exists at a distance of one base, and base qualities are not known.

The sample's time point, from its label and the paper: about 28 days (+/-7) after the second vaccine dose. AZD1222 recipients given second doses at about 4 weeks or at about 12 weeks were pooled, since spike-specific TCR depth and breadth were not found to differ between the two schedules. Vaccinee samples were obtained from the UK trials COV001 and COV002, which included a single-blind randomized controlled phase 2/3 trial of AZD1222 (ChAdOx1 nCoV-19) in healthy adults. Trial participant PBMC samples were collected at day 0 and day 28 after the second dose for TCRbeta chain sequencing. Summary of the overall study and its limitations: Reportedly, close to half of the unique spike-specific TCRs recognized epitopes lying outside the regions that are mutated in the B.1.351 and B.1.1.7 variants. Conclusions about previously exposed vaccinees are limited, since just five or six AZD1222 recipients were seropositive for SARS-CoV-2 at baseline. No day 14 peak-response samples were available, so repertoires were characterized only after the peak T cell response. Participants were mostly white British and included more females than males, and it was suggested by the authors that clonal diversity may have been underestimated. Spike-specific TCR breadth and depth rose significantly after two AZD1222 doses compared with day 0 and with MenACWY recipients. In the small 56-69-year group, the increase in depth fell short of significance, most likely because of low power. The vaccine-associated CD4 TCRs covered the entire spike protein, and the dominant responses fell in regions 160-218 and 743-854.

The cysteine opens and the phenylalanine closes a CDR3 of 19 amino acids. The sequence is cut down to CDR3 DNA, 57 bases in frame from base 1. Taken from the germline V gene, the CDR1 and CDR2 loops are ENHRY and SYGVKD. V ends up 7 bases short and J 0 bases short, with an unmatched junction base count of 15. The CDR3 regions of human TCRbeta chains were analyzed by immunosequencing. The authors' analysis ran thus. TCRs in the repertoires were matched against a reference library of SARS-CoV-2-specific TCRs that had been generated with the MIRA antigen-specificity platform. Breadth was defined as the fraction of unique TCRs that were SARS-CoV-2-associated. Depth was defined as the fraction of total T cells that were SARS-CoV-2-associated. Using the MIRA data, every spike-specific TCR was mapped to the spike region that the TCR reacted to and assigned to either a CD4 or a CD8 class. Log10-transformed breadth and depth values were compared by one-way ANOVA with Sidak's multiple comparisons tests. Entries here come from immuneACCESS through TCRdb and include only in-frame sequences with V and J called. Some clones fail to appear in such tables; in the studies checked, an unresolved V gene covers under half of the shortfall, and the cause of the remainder is unknown. For V, J and clone size, that table is used; D and trimming come from the DNA. The sample table shows approximately 50,000 clones, and 75% to 90% are seen once. 6.9% of the sample belongs to the ten largest clones.

The sequence was obtained from an adult who received the AZD1222 COVID-19 vaccine. The starting material was peripheral blood, obtained 28 days after the second AZD1222 dose. The sequence is built from TRBV10-3 and TRBJ2-6; 7 junctional bases match TRBD1. The DNA sequence is as follows: TGTGCCATCAAGGCCGGGACAGCAACCCTTAACTCTGGGGCCAACGTCCTGACTTTC. This gives the protein CAIKAGTATLNSGANVLTF.